This is a list of T cell receptor beta chains from one sample in a study of cytomegalovirus exposure and HLA in healthy donors. Data came from immunoSEQ multiplex PCR; TCRdb stores just in-frame clones and leaves some out. The repertoire holds about 160,000 clones, around four fifths seen once, with 1.5% to 2.5% in the top ten. The sample was PBMCs. These receptor sequences come from a man aged 18 to 35 in good health and CMV-seronegative. Both conserved end residues are part of each CDR3. D genes are given only for firm matches. The size entry is marked missing in some rows and otherwise reads once, few, many or a size class.

CASSKVSIGDRRPYGYTF TGTGCCAGCAGCAAAGTCTCAATCGGCGACAGGAGACCCTATGGCTACACCTTC NA TRBJ1-2 NA TRBV21-1
CASSRKTGGSSPLHF TGTGCCAGCAGTCGCAAGACGGGGGGTAGTTCACCCCTCCACTTT NA TRBJ1-6 NA TRBV27
CASSHTGGTSEQYF TGCGCCAGCAGCCATACAGGGGGGACCTCCGAGCAGTACTTC NA TRBJ2-7 TRBD1 TRBV4-1
CASSLLASARDTQYF TGTGCCAGCAGCTTATTGGCCTCAGCGAGGGATACGCAGTATTTT NA TRBJ2-3 NA TRBV7-2
CASSQDGGTSTDTQYF TGTGCCAGCAGCCAAGATGGTGGGACTTCCACAGATACGCAGTATTTT NA TRBJ2-3 NA TRBV14
CAWSEPGQSQYF TGTGCCTGGAGCGAACCGGGACAGTCCCAGTACTTC NA TRBJ2-5 TRBD1 TRBV30
CASRYRDRGLSNTGELFF TGTGCCAGCAGGTACCGGGACAGGGGGTTGTCGAACACCGGGGAGCTGTTTTTT NA TRBJ2-2 TRBD1 TRBV7-2
CASSLGDRLFEQYF TGTGCCAGCAGCCTAGGGGACAGGCTATTCGAGCAGTACTTC once TRBJ2-7 TRBD1 TRBV5-4
CASTRGGGETQYF TGTGCCAGCACCCGGGGAGGTGGGGAGACCCAGTACTTC NA TRBJ2-5 NA TRBV7-2
CASTEAGVGSEQFF TGCGCCAGCACTGAAGCGGGGGTGGGTTCTGAGCAGTTCTTC NA TRBJ2-1 TRBD2 TRBV5-1
CASSVGFKQHEQYF TGTGCCAGCAGCGTAGGCTTCAAACAACACGAGCAGTACTTC few TRBJ2-7 NA TRBV9
CASSPPMRTGLANEQFF TGTGCCAGCTCACCCCCGATGAGGACAGGGCTCGCCAATGAGCAGTTCTTC once TRBJ2-1 TRBD1 TRBV18
CASSFGVGGETQYF TGTGCCAGCAGCTTCGGAGTAGGTGGAGAGACCCAGTACTTC NA TRBJ2-5 NA TRBV7-2
CASSSGHLTGELFF TGTGCCAGCAGCTCCGGACACCTCACCGGGGAGCTGTTTTTT NA TRBJ2-2 NA TRBV7-6
CASGNTGGEDTQYF TGTGCCAGCGGTAATACAGGGGGCGAGGATACGCAGTATTTT NA TRBJ2-3 TRBD1 TRBV6-1
CASSPLAELGAFF TGTGCCAGTAGCCCTCTGGCGGAGCTGGGAGCTTTCTTT NA TRBJ1-1 NA TRBV19